Shown below are 27 T cell receptor beta chains from a single sample sequenced in a study of shared clonotypes between healthy human individuals. The protocol was immunoSEQ multiplex PCR, while the TCRdb copy is restricted to in-frame clones and leaves out a portion. The sample lists 400,000 to 500,000 clones, around 80% occurring once. Source material: PBMCs. These TCRs come from a woman between 40 and 50 years old in good health. Some clones in this sample may be carry-over from other donors' samples.

The chain carries TRBV25-1 and TRBJ1-1, with a tentative D call TRBD1 (5 bases). The CDR3 has 15 amino acids. The germline V gene has CDR1 MGHDK and CDR2 SYGVNS. Deletions cut 4 bases from V and 0 bases from J, with 12 bases between. The CDR3: CASSGPGVMNTEAFF. In DNA, the CDR3 is TGTGCCAGCAGTGGCCCGGGGGTAATGAACACTGAAGCTTTCTTT.

The gene calls are TRBV27 and TRBJ1-5, with no clear D. The CDR3 spans 14 residues. In germline, CDR1 is MNHEY, CDR2 SMNVEV (reference sequence). V lost 6 bases and J lost 7, with 16 bases in between. CDR3 DNA sequence: TGTGCCAGCAGCAAGGGCCCCGATGGCCAGCCCCAGCATTTT. This encodes CASSKGPDGQPQHF.

This chain joins TRBV7-2 and TRBJ2-7; TRBD2 might be the D (7 bases). The CDR3 has 15 amino acids. V lost 1 base and J 6 bases, leaving 16 bases between the germline ends. The V gene's germline CDR1 is SGHTA and CDR2 FQGNSA. CDR3 sequence: CASSLVGRGPREQYF. The DNA for the CDR3 is TGTGCCAGCAGCTTAGTCGGGCGGGGGCCCCGCGAGCAGTACTTC.

Comment on this clone: The identical CDR3 is also encoded by other nucleotide sequences in the sample. The V and J genes are TRBV5-6 and TRBJ1-5; no clear D gene. The CDR3 is 15 amino acids. V gave up 0 bases and J gave up 1 base, with 8 bases separating them. CDR1 and CDR2 from the germline V gene are SGHDT and YYEEEE. This CDR3 is CASSLAAGSNQPQHF. DNA of the CDR3: TGTGCCAGCAGCTTGGCCGCGGGGAGCAATCAGCCCCAGCATTTT.

This chain links TRBV29-1 with TRBJ2-3, with 11 bases fitting TRBD2. This CDR3 has 12 residues. V lost 7 bases, J lost 5 bases, and 2 bases stayed unmatched. The germline V gene encodes CDR1 SQVTM and CDR2 ANQGSEA. The CDR3 spells CSAGLAGDTQYF. Here the CDR3 DNA reads TGCAGCGCTGGACTAGCGGGAGATACGCAGTATTTT.

The chain uses TRBV18 and TRBJ1-3, with 10 bases lining up with TRBD1. V trimming: 3 bases; J trimming: 2 bases; junction bases outside the gene matches: 7. This CDR3 has 17 amino acids. Germline loops: CDR1 KGHSH, CDR2 LQKENI. The CDR3, as DNA: TGTGCCAGCTCACCTTTGACAGGGGGCGAAACTGGAAACACCATATATTTT. The encoded protein is CASSPLTGGETGNTIYF.

This clone was found a few times. The rearrangement links TRBV4-1 to TRBJ2-5, with 8 bases that match TRBD1. This CDR3 contains 16 residues. Germline V gene lookup returns CDR1 MGHRA and CDR2 YSYEKL. V shed 2 bases, J shed 5 bases, and the junction held 10 bases outside the gene matches. The CDR3 sequence is CASSQRYQGAEETQYF. CDR3 sequence (DNA): TGCGCCAGCAGCCAAAGATATCAGGGGGCTGAGGAGACCCAGTACTTC.

CDR3 in DNA: TGTGCCAGTAGTGGCTGGGACAGGGGAATCCCCGACTACGAGCAGTACTTC. Translated, it gives CASSGWDRGIPDYEQYF. The rearrangement links TRBV19 to TRBJ2-7; 10 bases agree with TRBD1. The J segment lost 3 bases and the V segment lost 5 bases, leaving 13 bases of the junction unmatched. The CDR3 covers 17 residues. Germline V gene data show CDR1 as LNHDA and CDR2 as SQIVND (reference sequence). Complete variable domain (other parts from reference TRBV19 and TRBJ2-7): DGGITQSPKYLFRKEGQNVTLSCEQNLNHDAMYWYRQDPGQGLRLIYYSQIVNDFQKGDIAEGYSVSREKKESFPLTVTSAQKNPTAFYLCASSGWDRGIPDYEQYFGPGTRLTVT.

The chain is built from TRBV5-1 and TRBJ2-1; TRBD2 agrees at 13 bases. CDR1 is SGHRS, CDR2 YFSETQ, per germline. This CDR3 is built from 17 residues. With 5 bases clipped from V and 1 base from J, the junction kept 6 bases outside the gene matches. This CDR3 is CASRDTSGRGSYNEQFF. CDR3 in DNA: TGCGCCAGCAGGGATACTAGCGGGAGGGGATCCTACAATGAGCAGTTCTTC.

The chain recombines TRBV19 with TRBJ1-1; D is possibly TRBD1 (5 bases). Per the germline V gene, CDR1 is LNHDA and CDR2 is SQIVND (reference sequence). V was clipped by 10 bases and J by 1 base, with 13 bases between them. The CDR3 length is 13 residues. CDR3 protein: CATRGRTNTEAFF. For the CDR3, the DNA is TGTGCCACCCGGGGACGTACGAACACTGAAGCTTTCTTT.

The rearrangement uses TRBV9 and TRBJ2-5; D is perhaps TRBD2 (5 bases). V shed 3 bases and J shed 3 bases, with 9 bases lying between them. There are 13 residues in the CDR3. Germline V gives CDR1 SGDLS, CDR2 YYNGEE. CDR3 amino acids: CASSALREETQYF. CDR3 coding DNA: TGTGCCAGCAGCGCACTGAGGGAAGAGACCCAGTACTTC.

This clone appeared once. The chain carries TRBV4-3 and TRBJ1-1; 10 bases are shared with TRBD1. CDR3 length equals 14 residues. Germline CDR1 reads LGHNA; CDR2 reads YSLEER. V dropped 3 bases and J dropped 10; count of bases not matched to a gene: 8. CDR3 residues: CASSQTRQGARAFF. The CDR3 DNA reads as TGCGCCAGCAGCCAGACCAGACAGGGGGCGCGAGCTTTCTTT.

This chain uses TRBV11-2 with TRBJ2-2, with D tentatively TRBD1 (5 bases). Germline values: CDR1 SGHAT, CDR2 FQNNGV. V lost 2 bases and J lost 3, with 13 bases in between. CDR3 length equals 16 residues. CDR3 sequence: CASSLITGWYTGELFF. In DNA, the CDR3 is TGTGCCAGCAGCTTAATCACAGGATGGTACACCGGGGAGCTGTTTTTT.

V usage is TRBV6-4 and J usage is TRBJ2-6; tentative D call: TRBD1 (5 bases). The V gene lost 2 bases and the J gene lost 0 bases, with 8 bases spanning the gap. Germline CDR1 reads MRHNA; CDR2 reads SNTAGT. The CDR3 contains 16 residues. In nucleotides, the CDR3 is TGTGCCAGCAGTGACGGGGCAGACTCTGGGGCCAACGTCCTGACTTTC. It codes for CASSDGADSGANVLTF.

The chain employs TRBV30 and TRBJ2-3; TRBD2 aligns across 10 bases. Germline V gene sequence: CDR1 GTSNPN, CDR2 SVGIG (reference sequence). This CDR3 has 15 amino acids. With V trimmed by 1 base and J by 4 bases, 5 bases remained unmatched. The CDR3 DNA sequence: TGTGCCTGGAGTGGTAGCGGGAGGTCGGCAGATACGCAGTATTTT. Translation gives CAWSGSGRSADTQYF.

This clone was seen more than once but under ten times. This chain uses TRBV2 with TRBJ2-3, with D perhaps assigned TRBD1 or TRBD2 (5 bases each). In germline, CDR1 is SNHLY, CDR2 FYNNEI. The CDR3 loop spans 15 amino acids. Trimming removed 2 bases from V and 0 bases from J, with 9 bases in between. CDR3 sequence: CASSERDASTDTQYF. For the CDR3, the DNA is TGTGCCAGCAGTGAACGGGACGCCAGCACAGATACGCAGTATTTT.

The chain joins TRBV19 to TRBJ2-1; 11 bases line up with TRBD2. The CDR3 loop spans 15 amino acids. With 3 bases clipped from V and 8 bases from J, the junction kept 6 bases outside the gene matches. Germline values: CDR1 LNHDA, CDR2 SQIVND (reference sequence). CDR3 bases: TGTGCCAGTAGTATGGCACTAGCGGGAGTATATGAGCAGTTCTTC. Amino acids: CASSMALAGVYEQFF. The full variable domain, completed using reference TRBV19 and TRBJ2-1, is DGGITQSPKYLFRKEGQNVTLSCEQNLNHDAMYWYRQDPGQGLRLIYYSQIVNDFQKGDIAEGYSVSREKKESFPLTVTSAQKNPTAFYLCASSMALAGVYEQFFGPGTRLTVL.

In DNA form, the CDR3 reads TGTGCCACCAGCAACCGACAGGGCTTCGAAGAAAAACTGTTTTTT. As protein: CATSNRQGFEEKLFF. The chain combines TRBV15 with TRBJ1-4; 7 bases are a match to TRBD1. Germline V gene sequence: CDR1 LNHNV, CDR2 YYDKDF (reference sequence). This CDR3 region has 15 residues. V was pared by 4 bases and J by 8 bases, with 10 bases of the junction left unmatched.

This rearrangement joins TRBV27 to TRBJ2-2; D is possibly TRBD2 (5 bases). The germline V gene has CDR1 MNHEY and CDR2 SMNVEV (reference sequence). The length of the CDR3 is 14 residues. The V end lost 0 bases, the J end lost 5 bases, and 7 bases lay between the germline ends. Written as DNA, the CDR3 is TGTGCCAGCAGTTTATCCAGAGGGACCGGGGAGCTGTTTTTT. Protein sequence: CASSLSRGTGELFF.

The genes are TRBV19 and TRBJ1-2; TRBD1 aligns across 9 bases. This CDR3 is 15 amino acids long. Unmatched junction bases numbered 7, after V lost 6 bases and J lost 2 bases. CDR1 is LNHDA, CDR2 SQIVND, per germline (reference sequence). CDR3 nucleotides: TGTGCCAGTAGAGTGGACAGGGGTTGGAACTATGGCTACACCTTC. Protein: CASRVDRGWNYGYTF.

V usage is TRBV14 and J usage is TRBJ2-1, with 13 bases that match TRBD2. This CDR3 region has 16 residues. J gave up 7 bases and V 1 base, and 4 bases lay outside the gene matches. The germline V gene has CDR1 SGHDN and CDR2 FVKESK. This CDR3 is CASSQGLAGGRNEQFF. CDR3 sequence (DNA): TGTGCCAGCAGCCAAGGACTAGCGGGAGGCCGGAATGAGCAGTTCTTC.

This clone was counted only a few times. The chain carries TRBV28 and TRBJ2-1; tentatively, D is TRBD2 (7 bases). CDR1 MDHEN and CDR2 SYDVKM come from the germline V gene. Trimming shortened V by 2 bases and J by 5 bases, and 13 bases separated the two germline ends. This CDR3 has 15 residues. The CDR3 sequence is CASSLGGGTHNEQFF. In nucleotides, the CDR3 is TGTGCCAGCAGTTTAGGGGGGGGGACACACAATGAGCAGTTCTTC.

This clone has just a few counts. V usage is TRBV9 and J usage is TRBJ2-3, with TRBD2 identical over 14 bases. Germline CDR1 and CDR2: SGDLS and YYNGEE. The CDR3 loop spans 17 amino acids. The J segment lost 4 bases and the V segment lost 0 bases, leaving 4 bases of the junction unmatched. The CDR3 loop is CASSVVGTSGSSDTQYF. The CDR3 DNA is TGTGCCAGCAGCGTAGTCGGGACTAGCGGGAGCTCAGATACGCAGTATTTT.

This clone was seen more than once but under ten times. The chain couples TRBV4-1 to TRBJ2-7; no reliable D call. CDR3 length: 14 residues. Germline V gene sequence: CDR1 MGHRA, CDR2 YSYEKL. Deletions cut 1 base from V and 9 bases from J, with 16 bases between. CDR3 sequence reads: CASSQVENSRGQYF. The CDR3 DNA follows: TGCGCCAGCAGCCAAGTCGAGAACTCCCGCGGGCAGTACTTC.

V usage is TRBV7-2 and J usage is TRBJ2-2; tentatively, D is TRBD1 (5 bases). Trimming removed 6 bases at V and 0 bases at J, with 11 bases between. The CDR3 consists of 15 residues. Germline loops: CDR1 SGHTA, CDR2 FQGNSA. CDR3 loop: CASRPGIANTGELFF. Here the CDR3 DNA reads TGTGCCAGCAGACCAGGGATAGCGAACACCGGGGAGCTGTTTTTT.

With regard to this clone: A junction boundary mismatches the germline segment, possibly from a read error. The chain recombines TRBV2 with TRBJ2-3; 9 bases match TRBD2. CDR3 length equals 14 residues. From germline, CDR1 is SNHLY and CDR2 FYNNEI. The CDR3 sequence is CASSDVRGRGLLPF. The CDR3 DNA reads TGTGCCAGCAGTGACGTACGCGGGAGGGGCCTTCTCCCTTTT.

The J gene is TRBJ2-7, the V gene TRBV7-8; D possibly corresponds to TRBD2 (6 bases). Germline V gene lookup returns CDR1 SGHVS and CDR2 FQNEAQ. The CDR3 totals 12 residues. V was clipped by 5 bases and J by 4 bases, with 9 bases between them. CDR3 nucleotides: TGTGCCAGCAGCCGACTAGGTTACGAGCAGTACTTC. Translated, it gives CASSRLGYEQYF.